These 10 T cell receptor beta chains share one sample of origin, sequenced in a study of T-cell reconstitution after alpha-beta-depleted transplantation in children. Unique molecular identifiers were incorporated during preparation of the TCRbeta library. TCRdb reprocessed the PCR reads via MiXCR and lists one record per CDR3 protein. The repertoire holds a few hundred thousand distinct CDR3 sequences, with approximately 13% as singletons. Sequencing was performed on PBMCs, mostly from graft donor cells, taken 360 days after TCRalphabeta/CD19-depleted stem cell transplant. Receptors originate from a male patient aged 10 to 17 who had a stem cell transplant for acute myeloid leukemia, so the T cells may come from the graft donor.

This clonotype came up many times. The DNA of the CDR3 is TGTGCCAGCAGTTTCAGGGGGTACGAGCAGTACTTC. Encoded protein: CASSFRGYEQYF. The rearrangement uses TRBV28 and TRBJ2-7; TRBD1 aligns across 7 bases. CDR3 length: 12 residues. In germline, CDR1 is MDHEN, CDR2 SYDVKM. V lost 3 bases, J lost 4 bases, and 0 bases stayed unmatched.

A few counts support this clonotype. This rearrangement joins TRBV20-1 to TRBJ2-5; 12 nucleotides line up with TRBD2. V shed 5 bases, J shed 1 base, and the junction held 5 bases outside the gene matches. Per germline, CDR1 DFQATT and CDR2 SNEGSKA (reference sequence). The CDR3 totals 15 residues. The chain's CDR3 is CSASLAGGIQETQYF. CDR3 nucleotide sequence: TGCAGTGCTTCTCTAGCGGGAGGGATCCAAGAGACCCAGTACTTC.

This chain uses TRBV4-3 with TRBJ2-2, with D perhaps TRBD1 or TRBD2 (5 bases each). Germline V gene sequence: CDR1 LGHNA, CDR2 YSLEER. CDR3 length equals 18 residues. Trimming stripped 0 bases from V and 6 bases from J, with 20 bases between. Here the CDR3 DNA reads TGCGCCAGCAGCCAAGAGGGACCCAGAGCGGTGCTGGCCGGGGAGCTGTTTTTT. Its translation is CASSQEGPRAVLAGELFF.

This clonotype was detected a few times. The chain recombines TRBV12-3 or TRBV12-4 with TRBJ1-1; D remains ambiguous. The V and J ends lost 5 bases and 3 bases respectively, with 7 bases between them. This CDR3 spans 12 amino acids. The DNA for the CDR3 is TGTGCCAGCAGTCAATACTACACTGAAGCTTTCTTT. Amino acid sequence: CASSQYYTEAFF.

This clonotype was counted only a few times. The junction and the germline gene differ at one end; a read error may be behind it. V gene TRBV29-1 combines with J gene TRBJ1-2, with TRBD1 identical over 9 bases. The CDR3 is 10 amino acids. CDR1 and CDR2 (germline): SQVTM, ANQGSEA. Here the CDR3 DNA reads TGCAGCGTTGAGGCCCGACAGGGGGGCTTC. As protein: CSVEARQGGF.

In this sample, this clonotype turned up a few times. This sequence joins TRBV7-2 and TRBJ1-4, with TRBD1 matching over 10 bases. This CDR3 is built from 15 residues. Per germline, CDR1 SGHTA and CDR2 FQGNSA. Losses at the gene ends were 4 bases for V and 7 bases for J; bases not matched to a gene: 6. CDR3 bases: TGTGCCAGCAGCTCCGAGACAGGGGGCGGTGAAAAACTGTTTTTT. Amino acids: CASSSETGGGEKLFF.

The sample holds a few counts of this clonotype. The chain joins TRBV27 to TRBJ2-3; 9 bases fit TRBD2. V was pared by 6 bases and J by 1 base, with 23 bases of the junction left unmatched. The CDR3 is 21 amino acids. The germline V gene has CDR1 MNHEY and CDR2 SMNVEV (reference sequence). DNA of the CDR3: TGTGCCAGCAGCCTAACCGCTGTCGTTGGTAGCGGGAGATTTGGCACAGATACGCAGTATTTT. Amino acid sequence: CASSLTAVVGSGRFGTDTQYF.

This clonotype was picked up many times. The gene calls are TRBV24-1 and TRBJ2-2; D uncertain. This CDR3 comprises 14 residues. V lost 12 bases, J lost 2 bases, and 15 bases lay in between. The germline V gene has CDR1 KGHDR and CDR2 SFDVKD. The CDR3 nucleotides read TGTGCCTCCGGCGAGTCTTATAACACCGGGGAGCTGTTTTTT. Protein: CASGESYNTGELFF.

The chain joins TRBV29-1 to TRBJ2-7; a weak D match, TRBD2 (6 bases). Germline V gives CDR1 SQVTM, CDR2 ANQGSEA. Trimming took 4 bases from V and 4 from J, leaving 14 bases between them. CDR3 length: 13 residues. DNA of the CDR3: TGCAGCGTTGGGCAGGGAGGTTGGTACGAGCAGTACTTC. Translated, it gives CSVGQGGWYEQYF.

This chain links TRBV7-8 with TRBJ1-1; TRBD1 agrees at 12 bases. After removal of 5 bases from V and 0 bases from J, the junction contained 7 bases not matched to a gene. Germline V gene lookup returns CDR1 SGHVS and CDR2 FQNEAQ. This CDR3 has 17 amino acids. The CDR3 DNA sequence: TGTGCCAGCAGCCCCTGGGACAGGGGGCAGGTGAACACTGAAGCTTTCTTT. Protein: CASSPWDRGQVNTEAFF.